The clone carrying this T cell receptor (beta chain) has more than one count but fewer than ten. Its antigen remains unknown. Only healthy Caucasians were included as donors. V dropped 1 base and J dropped 5 bases, with 3 bases sitting between them. Germline CDR1 reads LGHDT; CDR2 reads YNNKEL (reference sequence). The CDR3 is 12 amino acids. These data originate in a study of identical twins. The study's findings and limits: Insertion counts were lower in abundant cord blood beta clonotypes, a trend that memory repertoires did not show. Those out-of-frame alpha sequences shared by twins showed an excess of low generation probability.

TCRdb itself ran the 5' RACE reads through MiXCR, one entry per CDR3 protein. Among roughly 260,000 distinct CDR3 sequences listed, more than 12% were seen once. The sequencing input was memory (CD45RO+) T cells sorted from blood. This TCR derives from a woman in her late teens or twenties in good health. The genes are TRBV3-1 and TRBJ1-3; no clear D. The CDR3 sequence: CASSQGRNTIYF. DNA for the CDR3: TGTGCCAGCAGCCAAGGAAGAAACACCATATATTTT. The variable domain in full, completed from reference TRBV3-1 and TRBJ1-3, reads DTAVSQTPKYLVTQMGNDKSIKCEQNLGHDTMYWYKQDSKKFLKIMFSYNNKELIINETVPNRFSPKSPDKAHLNLHINSLELGDSAVYFCASSQGRNTIYFGEGSWLTVV.